The clone carrying this TCR beta chain was detected ten times or more. The antigen remains unidentified. Germline V gene sequence: CDR1 SGHRS, CDR2 YFSETQ. The CDR3 covers 12 residues. Trimming removed 0 bases at V and 4 bases at J, with 4 bases between. Time point described: patch test 2, 6 weeks after DPC sensitization. Described treatment: therapeutic diphenylcyclopropenone sensitization with weekly scalp DPC. These data belong to a study of human T cells and chemical hapten exposure. Background on the study: Patch tests applied 0.01% DPC to the upper back and were scored after 6 days.

The authors' processing: A per-sample median of around 100,000 TCRs was observed, with a range of roughly 20,000 to 690,600. TCRdb reprocessed the RACE reads with MiXCR, giving one entry per CDR3 protein. Here the V and J calls rest on TCRdb's processing, not on the authors' analysis. In the table there are roughly 69,000 distinct CDR3 sequences, around a tenth of which are singletons. Study findings and constraints: Counts of expanded TCRs (at PT1) showed a positive correlation with patch test score.

Material: whole blood, obtained in connection with sensitization to the hapten diphenylcyclopropenone (DPC). This chain connects TRBV5-1 to TRBJ1-1; D gene uncertain. The sequence came from a woman between 45 and 60 years old with alopecia areata. Some clones in this sample may be carry-over from other donors' samples. The CDR3 loop reads CASSLESTEAFF. CDR3 coding DNA: TGCGCCAGCAGCTTGGAGTCCACTGAAGCTTTCTTT.